Listed here are 10 T cell receptor beta chains from one sample, sequenced in a study of cytomegalovirus exposure and HLA in healthy donors. The PCR contained 60 Vbeta and 13 Jbeta primers. Data came from immunoSEQ multiplex PCR; TCRdb stores just in-frame clones and leaves some out. In the table there are roughly 97,000 clones, about four fifths of which are singletons. Sequencing was done on a sample of PBMCs. Receptors originate from a man aged 35-49 years in good health and CMV-seropositive.

This clone was seen only once. The rearrangement uses TRBV11-2 and TRBJ1-4; the D gene is possibly TRBD1 (5 bases). V was cut by 1 base and J by 0 bases, with 9 bases left in between. This CDR3 is 16 amino acids long. CDR1 and CDR2 from the germline V gene are SGHAT and FQNNGV. The CDR3 protein is CASSLAWGATNEKLFF. CDR3 sequence (DNA): TGTGCCAGCAGCTTAGCTTGGGGGGCAACTAATGAAAAACTGTTTTTT.

The rearrangement joins TRBV7-8 to TRBJ2-7; 7 bases match TRBD2. The CDR3 extends over 14 amino acids. Germline V gene lookup returns CDR1 SGHVS and CDR2 FQNEAQ. Trimming cost V 5 bases and J 3 bases; bases outside gene matches: 7. Here the CDR3 reads CASSKGGDYYEQYF. The CDR3 bases are TGTGCCAGCAGCAAAGGTGGGGACTACTACGAGCAGTACTTC.

This chain connects TRBV14 to TRBJ1-1; D is unresolved. The ends were cut back, 7 bases at V and 10 bases at J, with 19 bases in the middle. CDR1 SGHDN and CDR2 FVKESK come from the germline V gene. The CDR3 is made up of 13 amino acids. CDR3 coding DNA: TGTGCCAGCACCCCATTCCCCACTGGTGGAGCTTTCTTT. Protein: CASTPFPTGGAFF.

This clone was counted a single time. This chain connects TRBV4-2 to TRBJ2-7; 8 bases agree with TRBD1. V was pared by 6 bases and J by 10 bases, with 8 bases of the junction left unmatched. The CDR3 loop spans 12 amino acids. The germline gives CDR1 LGHNA, CDR2 YNFKEQ. CDR3 residues: CASSIPDRVQYF. The CDR3 region has the DNA TGTGCCAGCAGTATCCCGGACAGGGTTCAGTACTTC.

A remark on this clone: One end of the junction varies from germline; a read error may be responsible. V usage is TRBV4-1 and J usage is TRBJ1-2; D gene ambiguous. Germline V gives CDR1 MGHRA, CDR2 YSYEKL. CDR3 length: 13 residues. CDR3 nucleotides: TGCGCCAGCAGCCAAGATCCCCGGGAAGGCTGCACCTTC. The encoded protein is CASSQDPREGCTF.

This sequence joins TRBV2 and TRBJ1-3; D unclear. The length of the CDR3 is 14 residues. Germline V gives CDR1 SNHLY, CDR2 FYNNEI. V was trimmed by 3 bases and J by 4 bases, leaving 10 bases between them. In DNA, the CDR3 is TGTGCCAGCAGTGATTCGCGGTCCGGAAACACCATATATTTT. It encodes CASSDSRSGNTIYF.

The chain couples TRBV11-3 to TRBJ2-3, with D possibly being TRBD2 (5 bases). V gave up 3 bases and J gave up 3 bases, with 16 bases separating them. CDR1 and CDR2 (germline): SGHNT, YENEEA. This CDR3 has 16 residues. CDR3 sequence (DNA): TGTGCCAGCAGCTTGGGAGCATGGGATGCAACAGATACGCAGTATTTT. It translates to CASSLGAWDATDTQYF.

This clone was counted a single time. The V and J genes are TRBV5-1 and TRBJ1-1, with 9 positions matching TRBD1. CDR3 length: 16 amino acids. The germline V gene encodes CDR1 SGHRS and CDR2 YFSETQ. Trimming at V came to 2 bases and at J to 5 bases, leaving 10 bases not matched to a gene. This chain's CDR3 is CASSFRGTGIHTEAFF. CDR3 coding DNA: TGCGCCAGCAGCTTTAGAGGGACAGGGATTCATACTGAAGCTTTCTTT.

The genes are TRBV6-5 and TRBJ1-1; no definite D call. The CDR3 length is 14 residues. V lost 0 bases and J lost 10, with 15 bases in between. Germline loops: CDR1 MNHEY, CDR2 SVGAGI. The CDR3 DNA sequence: TGTGCCAGCAGTTACTCGATAGGGAGGGCCCGAGCTTTCTTT. It specifies CASSYSIGRARAFF.

On this clone: A junction end diverges from the germline sequence, so it may reflect a read error. V is TRBV7-9 and J is TRBJ2-1, with D possibly matching TRBD1 (6 bases). CDR1 and CDR2 from the germline V gene are SEHNR and FQNEAQ (reference sequence). The CDR3 is made up of 11 amino acids. The chain's CDR3 is CSSKRGNEQFF. CDR3 DNA: TGTTCCAGCAAAAGGGGGAATGAGCAGTTCTTC.